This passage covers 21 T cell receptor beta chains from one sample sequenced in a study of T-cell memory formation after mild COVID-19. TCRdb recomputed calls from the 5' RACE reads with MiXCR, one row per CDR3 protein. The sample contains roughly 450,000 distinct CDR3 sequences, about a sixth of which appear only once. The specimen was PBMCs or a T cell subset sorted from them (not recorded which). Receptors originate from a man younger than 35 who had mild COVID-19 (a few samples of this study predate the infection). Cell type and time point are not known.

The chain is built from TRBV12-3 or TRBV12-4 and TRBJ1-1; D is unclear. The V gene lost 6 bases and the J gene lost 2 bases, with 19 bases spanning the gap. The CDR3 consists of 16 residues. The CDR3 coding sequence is TGTGCCAGCAGCCGACCCCGAACAACTCCCAACACTGAAGCTTTCTTT. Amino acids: CASSRPRTTPNTEAFF.

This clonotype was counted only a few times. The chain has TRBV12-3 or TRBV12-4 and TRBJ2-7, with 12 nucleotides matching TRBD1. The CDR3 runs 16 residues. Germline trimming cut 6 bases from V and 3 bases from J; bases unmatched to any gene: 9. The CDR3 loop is CASSPSGTGGNYEQYF. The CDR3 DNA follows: TGTGCCAGCAGCCCCTCCGGGACAGGGGGCAACTACGAGCAGTACTTC.

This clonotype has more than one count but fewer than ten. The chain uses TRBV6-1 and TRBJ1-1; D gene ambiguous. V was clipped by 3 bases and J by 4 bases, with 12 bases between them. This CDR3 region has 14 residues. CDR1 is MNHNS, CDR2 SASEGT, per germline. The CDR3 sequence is CASSDDIWSTEAFF. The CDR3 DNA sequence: TGTGCCAGCAGTGACGATATATGGAGCACTGAAGCTTTCTTT.

CDR3 nucleotide sequence: TGTGCCGTCGGACTAGCGGGGGGGCTGGATACGCAGTATTTT. It yields the protein CAVGLAGGLDTQYF. The chain has TRBV10-3 and TRBJ2-3, with TRBD2 identical over 15 bases. The ends lost 11 bases at V and 6 bases at J; junction bases unmatched: 6. The germline CDR1 and CDR2 sequences are ENHRY and SYGVKD. This CDR3 contains 14 residues.

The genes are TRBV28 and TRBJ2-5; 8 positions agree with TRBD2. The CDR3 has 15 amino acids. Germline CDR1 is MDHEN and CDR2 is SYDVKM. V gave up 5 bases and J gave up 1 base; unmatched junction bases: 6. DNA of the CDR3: TGTGCCAGCAGTAGACGGGGGGGGAGCCAAGAGACCCAGTACTTC. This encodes CASSRRGGSQETQYF.

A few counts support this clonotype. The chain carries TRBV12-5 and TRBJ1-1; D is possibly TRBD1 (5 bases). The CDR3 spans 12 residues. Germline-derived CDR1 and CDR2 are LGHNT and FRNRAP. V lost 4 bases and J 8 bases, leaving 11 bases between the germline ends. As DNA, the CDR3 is TGTGCTAGTGGTTGGGATCGGACAGAAGCTTTCTTT. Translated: CASGWDRTEAFF.

The CDR3 nucleotides read TGCAGTGCCCGGACAGTGGGCGCTGGGGCCAACGTCCTGACTTTC. Translated, it gives CSARTVGAGANVLTF. The chain couples TRBV20-1 to TRBJ2-6, with a tentative D call TRBD1 (6 bases). V lost 6 bases to trimming and J lost 2 bases, with 14 bases between them. Germline V gives CDR1 DFQATT, CDR2 SNEGSKA (reference sequence). This CDR3 has 15 amino acids.

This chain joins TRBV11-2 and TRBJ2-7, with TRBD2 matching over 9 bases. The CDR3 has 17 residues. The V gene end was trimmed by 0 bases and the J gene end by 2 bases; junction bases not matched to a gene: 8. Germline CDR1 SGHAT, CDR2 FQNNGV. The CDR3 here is CASSLDLGLAGTYEQYV. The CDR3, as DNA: TGTGCCAGCAGCTTAGATCTTGGTCTAGCGGGGACCTACGAGCAGTACGTC.

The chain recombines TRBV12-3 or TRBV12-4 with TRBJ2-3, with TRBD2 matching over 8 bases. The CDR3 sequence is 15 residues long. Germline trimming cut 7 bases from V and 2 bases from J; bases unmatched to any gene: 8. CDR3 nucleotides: TGTGCCAGCACCGTAGCGGGATCTACCACAGATACGCAGTATTTT. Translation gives CASTVAGSTTDTQYF.

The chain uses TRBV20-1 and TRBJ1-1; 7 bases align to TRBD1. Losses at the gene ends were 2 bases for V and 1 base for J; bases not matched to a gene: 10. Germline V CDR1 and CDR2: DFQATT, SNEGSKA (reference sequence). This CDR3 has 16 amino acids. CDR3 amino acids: CSARPGGGAKNTEAFF. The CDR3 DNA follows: TGCAGTGCTAGACCTGGAGGGGGCGCGAAGAACACTGAAGCTTTCTTT.

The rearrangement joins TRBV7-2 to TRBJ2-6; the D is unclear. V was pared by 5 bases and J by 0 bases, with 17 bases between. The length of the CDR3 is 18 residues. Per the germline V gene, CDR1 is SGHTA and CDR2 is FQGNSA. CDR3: CASSARGTAYSGANVLTF. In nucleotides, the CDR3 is TGTGCCAGCAGCGCTCGTGGAACGGCCTACTCTGGGGCCAACGTCCTGACTTTC.

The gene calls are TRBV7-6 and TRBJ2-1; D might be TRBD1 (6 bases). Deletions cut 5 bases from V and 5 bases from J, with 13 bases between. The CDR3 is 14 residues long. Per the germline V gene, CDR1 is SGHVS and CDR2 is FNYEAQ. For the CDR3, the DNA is TGTGCCAGCAGCAAACAGGGCAACCACAATGAGCAGTTCTTC. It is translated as CASSKQGNHNEQFF.

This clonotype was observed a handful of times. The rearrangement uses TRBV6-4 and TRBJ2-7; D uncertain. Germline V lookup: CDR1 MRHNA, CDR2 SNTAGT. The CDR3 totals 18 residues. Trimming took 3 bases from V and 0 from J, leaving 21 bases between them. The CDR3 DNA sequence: TGTGCCAGCAGTGAACCTTGGCTGGAACGGCGGAGCTCCTACGAGCAGTACTTC. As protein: CASSEPWLERRSSYEQYF.

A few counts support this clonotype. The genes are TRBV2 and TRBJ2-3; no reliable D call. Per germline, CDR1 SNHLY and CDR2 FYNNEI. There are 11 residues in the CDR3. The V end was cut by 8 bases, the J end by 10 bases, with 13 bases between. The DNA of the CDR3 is TGTGCCAGCGTCCTGGGGAAGGCGCAGTATTTT. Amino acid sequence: CASVLGKAQYF. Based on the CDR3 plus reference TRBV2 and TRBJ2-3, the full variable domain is EPEVTQTPSHQVTQMGQEVILRCVPISNHLYFYWYRQILGQKVEFLVSFYNNEISEKSEIFDDQFSVERPDGSNFTLKIRSTKLEDSAMYFCASVLGKAQYFGPGTRLTVL.

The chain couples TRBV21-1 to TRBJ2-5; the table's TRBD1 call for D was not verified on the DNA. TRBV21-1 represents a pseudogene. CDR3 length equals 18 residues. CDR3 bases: TGTGCCAGCAGCAAAGGAGGAGGGGGGGCCCCGTACCAAGAGACCCAGTACTTC. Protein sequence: CASSKGGGGAPYQETQYF.

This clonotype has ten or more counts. The CDR3 region has the DNA TGTGCCACCAGCAGGGCCCGGGGGGGGTCGGACAATGAGCAGTTCTTC. It is translated as CATSRARGGSDNEQFF. The V gene is TRBV15, the J gene TRBJ2-1; 8 bases match TRBD2. V gave up 3 bases and J gave up 5 bases; unmatched junction bases: 9. Germline loops: CDR1 LNHNV, CDR2 YYDKDF (reference sequence). The CDR3 covers 16 residues.

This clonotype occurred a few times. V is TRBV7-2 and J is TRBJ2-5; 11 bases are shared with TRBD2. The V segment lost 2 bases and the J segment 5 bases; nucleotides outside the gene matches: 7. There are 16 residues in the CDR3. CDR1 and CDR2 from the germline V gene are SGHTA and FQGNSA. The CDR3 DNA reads TGTGCCAGCAGCTTAATAGCGGGGGGGCCGGGTGAGACCCAGTACTTC. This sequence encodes CASSLIAGGPGETQYF.

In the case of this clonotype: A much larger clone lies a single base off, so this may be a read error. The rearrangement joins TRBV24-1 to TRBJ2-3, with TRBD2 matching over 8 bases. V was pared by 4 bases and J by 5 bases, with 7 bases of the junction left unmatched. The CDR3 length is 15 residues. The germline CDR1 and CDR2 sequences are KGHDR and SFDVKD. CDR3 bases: TGTGCCACCAGTGACCCCGGGGGGGCAGGAGATACGCAGTATTTT. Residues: CATSDPGGAGDTQYF.

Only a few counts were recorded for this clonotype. The CDR3 DNA is TGCAGCGTTCTCCCCCGGGACAAGATGTTGTGCCACGAGCAGTACGTC. This encodes CSVLPRDKMLCHEQYV. The chain carries TRBV29-1 and TRBJ2-7, with D possibly being TRBD1 (6 bases). Germline CDR1 reads SQVTM; CDR2 reads ANQGSEA. V was shortened by 5 bases and J by 5 bases, with 25 bases between the two germline ends. The CDR3 has 16 amino acids.

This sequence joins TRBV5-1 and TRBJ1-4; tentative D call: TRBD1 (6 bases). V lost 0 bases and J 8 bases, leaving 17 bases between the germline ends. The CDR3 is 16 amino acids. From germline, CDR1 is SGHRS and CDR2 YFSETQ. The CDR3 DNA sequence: TGCGCCAGCAGCTTGGGCGCCGAGGGGGTTGGAGAAAAACTGTTTTTT. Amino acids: CASSLGAEGVGEKLFF.

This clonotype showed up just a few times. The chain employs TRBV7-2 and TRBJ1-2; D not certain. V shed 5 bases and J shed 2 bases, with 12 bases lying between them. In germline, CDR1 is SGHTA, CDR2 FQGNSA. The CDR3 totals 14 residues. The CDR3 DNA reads TGTGCCAGCAGCCCTCGGCTCGTCAACTATGGCTACACCTTC. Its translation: CASSPRLVNYGYTF.